The 29 T cell receptor beta chains in this list originate from one sample, sequenced in a study of T cell repertoires in cytomegalovirus infection. TCRdb reanalysed the reads using MiXCR and keeps one entry per CDR3 protein. Among some 300,000 distinct CDR3 sequences, about a sixth were seen once, and the ten largest hold about 12%. Material: PBMCs. The receptors stem from a human donor in good health (CMV status not recorded). Some clones in this sample may be carry-over from other donors' samples.

V usage is TRBV7-9 and J usage is TRBJ1-1, with D unclear. The V gene's germline CDR1 is SEHNR and CDR2 FQNEAQ (reference sequence). The CDR3 sequence is 15 residues long. The V end was cut by 5 bases, the J end by 0 bases, with 13 bases between. The CDR3 DNA follows: TGTGCCAGCAGCAACTACGGGCCTGTGAACACTGAAGCTTTCTTT. Protein product: CASSNYGPVNTEAFF. The variable domain in full, with the rest retrieved from reference TRBV7-9 and TRBJ1-1, is DTGVSQNPRHKITKRGQNVTFRCDPISEHNRLYWYRQTLGQGPEFLTYFQNEAQLEKSRLLSDRFSAERPKGSFSTLEIQRTEQGDSAMYLCASSNYGPVNTEAFFGQGTRLTVV.

This clonotype has more than one count but fewer than ten. The rearrangement uses TRBV6-6 and TRBJ1-1; D gene ambiguous. CDR1 is MNHNY and CDR2 is SVGAGI in the germline V gene (reference sequence). The CDR3 is 15 residues long. The germline V and J ends were trimmed by 2 bases and 1 base, with 11 bases remaining between them. Here the CDR3 DNA reads TGTGCCAGCAGTTACGGCGGGTTTTGGAACACTGAAGCTTTCTTT. Protein sequence: CASSYGGFWNTEAFF.

This clonotype was seen repeatedly, ten times or more. CDR3 nucleotide sequence: TGTGCCAGCAGAACACATTTCTCTGGGGCCAACGTCCTGACTTTC. Translated, it gives CASRTHFSGANVLTF. This chain joins TRBV12-3 or TRBV12-4 and TRBJ2-6; no clear D. The CDR3 consists of 15 residues. Trimming removed 6 bases from V and 0 bases from J, with 9 bases in between.

This clonotype occurred many times. The J gene is TRBJ2-1, the V gene TRBV6-4, with 9 bases matching TRBD2. The V gene's germline CDR1 is MRHNA and CDR2 SNTAGT. The V and J ends lost 2 bases and 9 bases, in that order; junction bases with no gene match: 2. The CDR3 sequence is 13 residues long. The DNA of the CDR3 is TGTGCCAGCAGTGACGGGACTAGCCGTGAGCAGTTCTTC. Translating gives CASSDGTSREQFF.

V and J are TRBV6-5 and TRBJ1-4; D possibly corresponds to TRBD1 (5 bases). From germline, CDR1 is MNHEY and CDR2 SVGAGI. This CDR3 spans 16 amino acids. Trimming cost V 6 bases and J 8 bases, with 22 bases left between them. The CDR3 sequence: CASSPEVGRGSEKLFF. The CDR3 DNA is TGTGCCAGCAGCCCCGAAGTGGGACGGGGATCGGAAAAACTGTTTTTT.

This clonotype was seen more than once but under ten times. This rearrangement joins TRBV7-9 to TRBJ1-1; a weak D match, TRBD1 (5 bases). Trimming removed 3 bases from V and 0 bases from J, with 11 bases in between. The CDR3 spans 15 residues. The germline gives CDR1 SEHNR, CDR2 FQNEAQ (reference sequence). The CDR3 loop is CASSFLQDMNTEAFF. The CDR3 DNA reads as TGTGCCAGCAGCTTTTTACAGGACATGAACACTGAAGCTTTCTTT. Complete variable domain (other parts from reference TRBV7-9 and TRBJ1-1): DTGVSQNPRHKITKRGQNVTFRCDPISEHNRLYWYRQTLGQGPEFLTYFQNEAQLEKSRLLSDRFSAERPKGSFSTLEIQRTEQGDSAMYLCASSFLQDMNTEAFFGQGTRLTVV.

V gene TRBV24-1 combines with J gene TRBJ2-7; perhaps TRBD1 as D (6 bases). Per germline, CDR1 KGHDR and CDR2 SFDVKD. This CDR3 region has 14 residues. Trimming took 3 bases from V and 2 from J, leaving 10 bases between them. This CDR3 is CATSDRQVPYEQYF. The CDR3 DNA reads TGTGCCACCAGTGATCGACAGGTCCCCTACGAGCAGTACTTC.

This clonotype was counted between two and nine times. The V gene is TRBV15, the J gene TRBJ2-2, with 13 bases fitting TRBD2. The CDR3 is 19 amino acids. The ends lost 6 bases at V and 0 bases at J; junction bases unmatched: 10. CDR1 LNHNV and CDR2 YYDKDF come from the germline V gene (reference sequence). The CDR3 DNA is TGTGCCACCAGAGGGACTAGCGGGGTGATGGGTTCGAACACCGGGGAGCTGTTTTTT. Amino acids: CATRGTSGVMGSNTGELFF. Drawing the rest from reference TRBV15 and TRBJ2-2, the complete variable domain is DAMVIQNPRYQVTQFGKPVTLSCSQTLNHNVMYWYQQKSSQAPKLLFHYYDKDFNNEADTPDNFQSRRPNTSFCFLDIRSPGLGDTAMYLCATRGTSGVMGSNTGELFFGEGSRLTVL.

This clonotype was seen only a few times. J is TRBJ2-7 and V is TRBV7-2, with 9 bases lining up with TRBD1. The germline CDR1 and CDR2 sequences are SGHTA and FQGNSA. The CDR3 consists of 14 residues. V was pared by 6 bases and J by 6 bases, with 9 bases of the junction left unmatched. Written as DNA, the CDR3 is TGTGCCAGCAGTTCGGGACAGGGAAACCGCGAGCAGTACTTC. The encoded protein is CASSSGQGNREQYF.

The J gene is TRBJ2-3, the V gene TRBV4-1; D is tentatively TRBD1 or TRBD2 (5 bases each). V shed 1 base and J shed 7 bases, with 21 bases lying between them. Germline V gene data show CDR1 as MGHRA and CDR2 as YSYEKL. This CDR3 region has 17 residues. Here the CDR3 DNA reads TGCGCCAGCAGCCAAGGTGGGGACCCGTACAGCCACAATACGCAGTATTTT. Protein product: CASSQGGDPYSHNTQYF.

This clonotype was observed a handful of times. J is TRBJ2-3 and V is TRBV28; no clear D. The germline gives CDR1 MDHEN, CDR2 SYDVKM. V lost 5 bases and J lost 3, with 12 bases in between. CDR3 size: 14 residues. In DNA, the CDR3 is TGTGCCAGCAGTCTCCCTCCACGAACAGATACGCAGTATTTT. It encodes CASSLPPRTDTQYF.

This clonotype was detected only a few times. This chain joins TRBV28 and TRBJ2-5; D is ambiguous. CDR1 and CDR2 (germline): MDHEN, SYDVKM. The CDR3 has 14 residues. The V end was cut by 2 bases, the J end by 5 bases, with 12 bases between. As DNA, the CDR3 is TGTGCCAGCAGTTTAGCAGCGACCCCGGAGACCCAGTACTTC. Its translation is CASSLAATPETQYF.

This clonotype was picked up a small number of times. The J gene is TRBJ1-2, the V gene TRBV18, with 9 bases that match TRBD1. The V segment lost 5 bases and the J segment 2 bases; nucleotides outside the gene matches: 6. The germline V gene has CDR1 KGHSH and CDR2 LQKENI. CDR3 length: 15 amino acids. The CDR3 sequence is CASSNVGTGNYGYTF. The CDR3, as DNA: TGTGCCAGCTCAAATGTAGGGACAGGGAACTATGGCTACACCTTC.

This chain connects TRBV15 to TRBJ2-7; a possible D gene is TRBD2 (5 bases). Between the trimmed V and J ends, which lost 3 bases and 4 bases, there was a span of 10 bases. There are 13 residues in the CDR3. Germline assignment: CDR1 LNHNV and CDR2 YYDKDF (reference sequence). The CDR3 nucleotides read TGTGCCACCAGCAGTGGACTGGCGTACGAGCAGTACTTC. This gives the protein CATSSGLAYEQYF.

The table lists this clonotype with many counts. The V call is TRBV19, the J call TRBJ1-5; unclear D gene. V gave up 8 bases and J gave up 5 bases, with 10 bases separating them. CDR1 is LNHDA and CDR2 is SQIVND in the germline V gene (reference sequence). There are 12 residues in the CDR3. DNA for the CDR3: TGTGCCAGTGGCGTATCAGATCAGCCCCAGCATTTT. Its protein product is CASGVSDQPQHF.

This clonotype was counted only a few times. The chain joins TRBV2 to TRBJ2-7; D is uncertain. The germline gives CDR1 SNHLY, CDR2 FYNNEI. The CDR3 is made up of 14 amino acids. Trimming took off 3 bases at V and 6 bases at J, with 15 bases between the two ends. The CDR3 DNA follows: TGTGCCAGCAGTGACCTCGTTACAACCTCCGAGCAGTACTTC. Protein: CASSDLVTTSEQYF.

The sample holds many counts of this clonotype. This chain links TRBV7-6 with TRBJ1-6; 7 bases match TRBD1. V lost 5 bases to trimming and J lost 7 bases; unmatched junction nucleotides: 11. Germline V gene lookup returns CDR1 SGHVS and CDR2 FNYEAQ. The CDR3 length is 16 residues. CDR3 amino acids: CASSRPTGPRNSPLHF. Here the CDR3 DNA reads TGTGCCAGCAGCCGCCCGACAGGGCCGCGGAATTCACCCCTCCACTTT.

The rearrangement joins TRBV7-2 to TRBJ1-5, with a possible D match to TRBD1 (5 bases). In germline, CDR1 is SGHTA, CDR2 FQGNSA. The CDR3 has 15 amino acids. V lost 1 base and J lost 5, with 12 bases in between. The CDR3 region is CASSLGGREDQPQHF. DNA for the CDR3: TGTGCCAGCAGCTTAGGGGGCAGGGAGGATCAGCCCCAGCATTTT.

This clonotype has a handful of counts. The chain uses TRBV6-5 and TRBJ2-3; TRBD2 aligns across 14 bases. The germline V gene has CDR1 MNHEY and CDR2 SVGAGI. J lost 4 bases, V lost 6 bases, and 6 bases had no gene match. The CDR3 has 16 residues. The CDR3, as DNA: TGTGCCAGCAGGGAGACTAGCGGGGGGGCCTCAGATACGCAGTATTTT. Protein sequence: CASRETSGGASDTQYF.

The CDR3 coding sequence is TGCGCCAGCAGCCCGGGACAGGGGATGGATGGCTACACCTTC. As protein: CASSPGQGMDGYTF. V is TRBV5-1 and J is TRBJ1-2; 10 bases align to TRBD1. This CDR3 region has 14 residues. V was clipped by 4 bases and J by 6 bases; unmatched bases: 6. From germline, CDR1 is SGHRS and CDR2 YFSETQ.

This rearrangement joins TRBV6-1 to TRBJ2-1; 9 nucleotides line up with TRBD1. V lost 4 bases, J lost 13 bases, and 8 bases stayed unmatched. Per germline, CDR1 MNHNS and CDR2 SASEGT. The CDR3 extends over 13 amino acids. CDR3 sequence (DNA): TGTGCCAGCAGTGCCGACAGGGGGATCGGTCAGTTCTTC. It yields the protein CASSADRGIGQFF.

This clonotype has a handful of counts. The gene calls are TRBV7-2 and TRBJ2-2; TRBD2 aligns across 7 bases. The CDR3 covers 16 residues. Trimming cost V 5 bases and J 7 bases; bases outside gene matches: 13. Germline CDR1 is SGHTA and CDR2 is FQGNSA. In DNA form, the CDR3 reads TGTGCCAGCAGCCAGAGGGGCGGGGGAAATGGCGGGGAGCTGTTTTTT. This codes for CASSQRGGGNGGELFF.

This clonotype was counted between two and nine times. This chain joins TRBV28 and TRBJ2-4, with unresolved D. This CDR3 region has 12 residues. V shed 8 bases and J shed 8 bases, with 13 bases lying between them. Per the germline V gene, CDR1 is MDHEN and CDR2 is SYDVKM. The DNA for the CDR3 is TGTGCCAGCGGAGACCCAACTGACATTCAGTACTTC. It codes for CASGDPTDIQYF. Combining the CDR3 with reference TRBV28 and TRBJ2-4 gives the whole variable domain DVKVTQSSRYLVKRTGEKVFLECVQDMDHENMFWYRQDPGLGLRLIYFSYDVKMKEKGDIPEGYSVSREKKERFSLILESASTNQTSMYLCASGDPTDIQYFGAGTRLSVL.

This clonotype was seen many times. J is TRBJ2-2 and V is TRBV5-1; D could derive from TRBD1 or TRBD2 (5 bases each). The V gene lost 4 bases and the J gene lost 3 bases, with 13 bases spanning the gap. Germline V gene lookup returns CDR1 SGHRS and CDR2 YFSETQ. The CDR3 contains 15 residues. The CDR3 loop reads CASSPRDPHTGELFF. CDR3 DNA: TGCGCCAGCAGCCCCCGGGACCCGCACACCGGGGAGCTGTTTTTT.

This chain joins TRBV20-1 and TRBJ2-5; possibly TRBD2 for D (6 bases). V was shortened by 3 bases and J by 2 bases, with 16 bases between the two germline ends. Looked up from germline, CDR1 is DFQATT and CDR2 is SNEGSKA (reference sequence). The CDR3 covers 15 residues. CDR3 sequence: CSASPGVLTQETQYF. Here the CDR3 DNA reads TGCAGTGCTAGTCCGGGGGTTCTGACTCAAGAGACCCAGTACTTC.

The table lists this clonotype with many counts. The genes are TRBV7-2 and TRBJ2-3; either TRBD1 or TRBD2 may supply D (5 bases each). CDR1 and CDR2 from the germline V gene are SGHTA and FQGNSA. The CDR3 consists of 16 residues. V lost 2 bases to trimming and J lost 1 base, with 13 bases between them. CDR3 sequence: CASSLPGDRRTDTQYF. The CDR3, as DNA: TGTGCCAGCAGCTTACCCGGGGACCGACGCACAGATACGCAGTATTTT. Combining the CDR3 with reference TRBV7-2 and TRBJ2-3 gives the whole variable domain GAGVSQSPSNKVTEKGKDVELRCDPISGHTALYWYRQSLGQGLEFLIYFQGNSAPDKSGLPSDRFSAERTGGSVSTLTIQRTQQEDSAVYLCASSLPGDRRTDTQYFGPGTRLTVL.

About this clonotype itself: A read error may explain this, as a much larger clone is one base away. The rearrangement joins TRBV10-3 to TRBJ1-5; D not resolved. CDR1 ENHRY and CDR2 SYGVKD come from the germline V gene. The CDR3 loop spans 17 amino acids. Trimming took off 2 bases at V and 4 bases at J, with 18 bases between the two ends. The CDR3 region is CAISEDGRADLNQPQHF. The CDR3, as DNA: TGTGCCATCAGTGAGGATGGTCGCGCAGACTTAAATCAGCCCCAGCATTTT.

The sample holds many counts of this clonotype. J is TRBJ2-7 and V is TRBV7-6; perhaps TRBD2 as D (6 bases). CDR1 and CDR2 (germline): SGHVS, FNYEAQ. The CDR3 is 14 amino acids. V was clipped by 5 bases and J by 6 bases, with 17 bases between them. The chain's CDR3 is CASSPPLAAGEQYF. In DNA, the CDR3 is TGTGCCAGCAGCCCCCCCTTAGCGGCGGGCGAGCAGTACTTC.

The V and J genes are TRBV12-3 or TRBV12-4 and TRBJ2-5, with D unclear. The CDR3 is made up of 14 amino acids. V shed 5 bases and J shed 1 base, with 11 bases lying between them. As DNA, the CDR3 is TGTGCCAGCAGTATTAACGCGCCCCAAGAGACCCAGTACTTC. Translating gives CASSINAPQETQYF.